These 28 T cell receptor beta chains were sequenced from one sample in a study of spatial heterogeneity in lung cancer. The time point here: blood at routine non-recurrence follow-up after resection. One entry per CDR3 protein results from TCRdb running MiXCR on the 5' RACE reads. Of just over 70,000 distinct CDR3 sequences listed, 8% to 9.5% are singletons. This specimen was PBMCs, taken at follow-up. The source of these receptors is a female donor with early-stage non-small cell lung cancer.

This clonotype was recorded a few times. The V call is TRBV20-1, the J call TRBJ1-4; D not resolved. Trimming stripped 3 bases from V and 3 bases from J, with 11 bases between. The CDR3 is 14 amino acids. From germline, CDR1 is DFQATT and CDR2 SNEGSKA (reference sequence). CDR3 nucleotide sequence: TGCAGTGCTAGTTTTCCTCCAGCTAATGAAAAACTGTTTTTT. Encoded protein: CSASFPPANEKLFF.

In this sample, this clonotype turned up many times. The CDR3 sequence is CASSADADGGKAFF. CDR3 DNA sequence: TGTGCCAGTAGTGCGGATGCAGATGGGGGGAAAGCTTTCTTT. The rearrangement links TRBV19 to TRBJ1-1; possibly TRBD1 for D (5 bases). The CDR3 covers 14 residues. Germline CDR1 is LNHDA and CDR2 is SQIVND (reference sequence). V dropped 5 bases and J dropped 9 bases, with 19 bases sitting between them.

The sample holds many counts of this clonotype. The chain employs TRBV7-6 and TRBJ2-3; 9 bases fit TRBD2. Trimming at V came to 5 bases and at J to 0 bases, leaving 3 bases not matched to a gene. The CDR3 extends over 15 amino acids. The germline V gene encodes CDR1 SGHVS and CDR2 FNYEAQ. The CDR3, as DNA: TGTGCCAGCAGCAAAACTAGCGGGAGCACAGATACGCAGTATTTT. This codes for CASSKTSGSTDTQYF.

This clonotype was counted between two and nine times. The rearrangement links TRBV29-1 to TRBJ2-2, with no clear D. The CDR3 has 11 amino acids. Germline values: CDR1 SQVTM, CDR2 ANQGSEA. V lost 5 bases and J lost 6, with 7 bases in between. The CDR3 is CSVSLAGELFF. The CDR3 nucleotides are TGCAGCGTTTCGCTCGCCGGGGAGCTGTTTTTT.

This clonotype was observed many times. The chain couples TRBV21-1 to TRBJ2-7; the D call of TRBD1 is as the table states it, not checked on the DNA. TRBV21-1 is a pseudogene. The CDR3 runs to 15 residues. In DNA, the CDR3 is TGTGCCAGCAGCAGACCGGGACAGGGGGAATACGAGCAGTACTTC. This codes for CASSRPGQGEYEQYF.

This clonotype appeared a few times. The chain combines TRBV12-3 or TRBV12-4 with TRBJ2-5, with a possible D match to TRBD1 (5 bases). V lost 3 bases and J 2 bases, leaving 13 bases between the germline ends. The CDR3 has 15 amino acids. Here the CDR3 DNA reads TGTGCCAGCAGTTTTGTCAGGGCGTATCAAGAGACCCAGTACTTC. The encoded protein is CASSFVRAYQETQYF.

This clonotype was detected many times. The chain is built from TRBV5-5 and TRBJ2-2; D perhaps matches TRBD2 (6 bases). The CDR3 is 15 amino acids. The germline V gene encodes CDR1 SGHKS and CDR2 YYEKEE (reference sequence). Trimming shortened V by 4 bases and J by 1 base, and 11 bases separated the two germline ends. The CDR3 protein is CASSRGTGNTGELFF. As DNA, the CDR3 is TGTGCCAGCAGCCGGGGGACGGGGAACACCGGGGAGCTGTTTTTT.

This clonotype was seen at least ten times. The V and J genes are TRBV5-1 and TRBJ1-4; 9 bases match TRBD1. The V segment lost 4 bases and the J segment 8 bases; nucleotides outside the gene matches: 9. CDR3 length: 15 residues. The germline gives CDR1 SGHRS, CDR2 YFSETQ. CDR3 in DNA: TGCGCCAGCAGCCTACAGGGGGCACAAGGGGAAAAACTGTTTTTT. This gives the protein CASSLQGAQGEKLFF.

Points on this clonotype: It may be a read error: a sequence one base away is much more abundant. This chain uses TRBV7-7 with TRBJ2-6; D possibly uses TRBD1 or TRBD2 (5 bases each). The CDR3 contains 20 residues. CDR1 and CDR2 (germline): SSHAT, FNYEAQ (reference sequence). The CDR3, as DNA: TGTGCTAGCAGCTTACTTCAGGGACCTCCTAGTCTCTCTAGGGCCAACGTCCTGACTTTC. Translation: CASSLLQGPPSLSRANVLTF.

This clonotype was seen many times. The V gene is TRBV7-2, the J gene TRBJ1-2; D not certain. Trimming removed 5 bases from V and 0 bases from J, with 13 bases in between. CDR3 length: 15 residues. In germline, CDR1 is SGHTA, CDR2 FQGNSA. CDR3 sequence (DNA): TGTGCCAGCAGCCTCCTGGCGGGAGCTAACTATGGCTACACCTTC. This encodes CASSLLAGANYGYTF.

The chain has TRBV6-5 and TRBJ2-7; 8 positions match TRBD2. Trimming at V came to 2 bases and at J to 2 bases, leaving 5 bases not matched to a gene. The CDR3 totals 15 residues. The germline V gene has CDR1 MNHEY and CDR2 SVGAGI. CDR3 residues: CASSYKVAGTYEQYF. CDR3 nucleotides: TGTGCCAGCAGTTACAAGGTAGCGGGAACCTACGAGCAGTACTTC.

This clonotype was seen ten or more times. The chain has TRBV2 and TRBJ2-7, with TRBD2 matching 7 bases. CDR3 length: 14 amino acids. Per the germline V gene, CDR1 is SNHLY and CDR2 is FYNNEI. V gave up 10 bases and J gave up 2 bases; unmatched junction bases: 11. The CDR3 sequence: CATLSGALTYEQYF. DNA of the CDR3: TGTGCCACCTTGAGCGGGGCTTTAACCTACGAGCAGTACTTC.

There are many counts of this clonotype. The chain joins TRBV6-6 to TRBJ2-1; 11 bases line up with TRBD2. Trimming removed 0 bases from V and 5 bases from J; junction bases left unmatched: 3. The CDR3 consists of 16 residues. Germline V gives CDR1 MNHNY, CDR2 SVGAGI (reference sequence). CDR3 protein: CASSYSGTSGHNEQFF. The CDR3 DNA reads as TGTGCCAGCAGTTACTCTGGGACTAGCGGTCACAATGAGCAGTTCTTC.

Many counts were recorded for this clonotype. The CDR3 here is CASNPFQGAAGYF. For the CDR3, the DNA is TGTGCCAGCAACCCCTTCCAGGGGGCGGCCGGGTACTTC. This chain links TRBV28 with TRBJ2-7, with 8 bases that match TRBD1. Germline-derived CDR1 and CDR2 are MDHEN and SYDVKM. The V segment lost 7 bases and the J segment 12 bases; nucleotides outside the gene matches: 14. The CDR3 length is 13 residues.

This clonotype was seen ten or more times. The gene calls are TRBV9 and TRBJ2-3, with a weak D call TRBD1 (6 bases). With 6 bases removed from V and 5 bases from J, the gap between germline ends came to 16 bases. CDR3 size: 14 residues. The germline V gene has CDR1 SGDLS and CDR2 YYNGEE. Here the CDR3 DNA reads TGTGCCAGCAACCGAGGGGGAGCTGAAGATACGCAGTATTTT. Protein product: CASNRGGAEDTQYF.

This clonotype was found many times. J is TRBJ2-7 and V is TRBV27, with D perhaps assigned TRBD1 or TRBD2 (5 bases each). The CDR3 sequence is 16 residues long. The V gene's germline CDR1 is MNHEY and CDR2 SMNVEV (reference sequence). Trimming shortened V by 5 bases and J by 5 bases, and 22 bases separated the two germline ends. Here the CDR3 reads CASSPIGDGFSHEQYF. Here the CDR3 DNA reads TGTGCCAGCAGTCCAATTGGGGACGGTTTTTCCCACGAGCAGTACTTC.

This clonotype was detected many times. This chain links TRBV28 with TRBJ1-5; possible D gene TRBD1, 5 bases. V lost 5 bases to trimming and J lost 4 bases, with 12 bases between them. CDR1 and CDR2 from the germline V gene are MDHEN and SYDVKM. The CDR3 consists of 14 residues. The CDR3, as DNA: TGTGCCAGCAGTGGGTCAGGGATTAATCAGCCCCAGCATTTT. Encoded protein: CASSGSGINQPQHF.

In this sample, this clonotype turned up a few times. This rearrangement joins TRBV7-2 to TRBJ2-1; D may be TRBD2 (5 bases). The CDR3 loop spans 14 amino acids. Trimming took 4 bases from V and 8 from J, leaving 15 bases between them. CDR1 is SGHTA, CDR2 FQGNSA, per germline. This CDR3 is CASSSSPLEDEQFF. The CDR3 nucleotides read TGTGCCAGCAGCTCGAGCCCCTTGGAGGATGAGCAGTTCTTC.

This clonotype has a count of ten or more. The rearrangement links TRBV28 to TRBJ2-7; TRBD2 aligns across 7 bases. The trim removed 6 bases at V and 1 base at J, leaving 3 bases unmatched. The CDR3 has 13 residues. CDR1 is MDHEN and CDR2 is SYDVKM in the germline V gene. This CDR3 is CASSWGGSYEQYF. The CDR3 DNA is TGTGCCAGCAGCTGGGGGGGGTCCTACGAGCAGTACTTC.

Here the CDR3 DNA reads TGCGCCAGCAGCCAAGAGGAGTACTTGAACACTGAAGCTTTCTTT. It translates to CASSQEEYLNTEAFF. The chain has TRBV4-1 and TRBJ1-1; D uncertain. The CDR3 is 15 amino acids. V lost 0 bases to trimming and J lost 0 bases, with 8 bases between them. The germline CDR1 and CDR2 sequences are MGHRA and YSYEKL.

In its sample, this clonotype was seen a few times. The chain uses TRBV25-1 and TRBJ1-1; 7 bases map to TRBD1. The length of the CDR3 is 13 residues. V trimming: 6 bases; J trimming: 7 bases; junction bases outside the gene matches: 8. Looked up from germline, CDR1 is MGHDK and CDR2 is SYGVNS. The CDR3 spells CASRGQGVGEAFF. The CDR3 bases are TGTGCCAGCAGGGGCCAGGGGGTTGGTGAAGCTTTCTTT.

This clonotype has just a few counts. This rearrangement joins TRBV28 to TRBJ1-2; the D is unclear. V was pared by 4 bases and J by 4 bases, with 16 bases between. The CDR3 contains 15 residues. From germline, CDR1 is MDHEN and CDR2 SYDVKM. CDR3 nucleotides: TGTGCCAGCAGTTCCCCGGGCGGCAGACCCTATGGCTACACCTTC. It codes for CASSSPGGRPYGYTF.

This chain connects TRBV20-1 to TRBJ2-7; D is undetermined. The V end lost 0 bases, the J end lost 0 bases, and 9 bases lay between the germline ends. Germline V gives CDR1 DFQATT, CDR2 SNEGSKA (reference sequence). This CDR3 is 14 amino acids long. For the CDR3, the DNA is TGCAGTGCTAGAGACCCGAGGAGCTCCTACGAGCAGTACTTC. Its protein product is CSARDPRSSYEQYF.

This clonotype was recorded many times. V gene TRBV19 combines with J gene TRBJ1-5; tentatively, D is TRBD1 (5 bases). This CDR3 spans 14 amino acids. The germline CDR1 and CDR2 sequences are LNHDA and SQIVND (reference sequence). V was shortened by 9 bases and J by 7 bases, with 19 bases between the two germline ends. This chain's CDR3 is CASSPGTLRQPQHF. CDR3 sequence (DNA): TGTGCCAGCTCTCCCGGGACCCTACGGCAGCCCCAGCATTTT.

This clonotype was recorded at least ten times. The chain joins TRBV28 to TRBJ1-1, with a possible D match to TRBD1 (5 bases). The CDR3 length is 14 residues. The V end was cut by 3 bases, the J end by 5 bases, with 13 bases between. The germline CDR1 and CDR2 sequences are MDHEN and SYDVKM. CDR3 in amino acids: CASSLGGEGTEAFF. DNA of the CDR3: TGTGCCAGCAGTTTGGGGGGTGAGGGAACTGAAGCTTTCTTT.

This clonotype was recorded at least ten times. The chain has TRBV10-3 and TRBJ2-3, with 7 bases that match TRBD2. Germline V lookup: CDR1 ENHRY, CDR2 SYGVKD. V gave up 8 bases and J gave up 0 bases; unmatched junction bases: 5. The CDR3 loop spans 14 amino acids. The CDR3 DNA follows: TGTGCCATCGGGCTAGCGGTTAGCACAGATACGCAGTATTTT. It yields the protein CAIGLAVSTDTQYF.

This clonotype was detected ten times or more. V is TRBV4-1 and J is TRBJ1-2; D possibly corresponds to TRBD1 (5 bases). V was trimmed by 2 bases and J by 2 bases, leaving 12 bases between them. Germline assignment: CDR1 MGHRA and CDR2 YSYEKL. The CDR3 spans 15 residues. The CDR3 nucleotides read TGCGCCAGCAGCCAAAAGGTGGGGACGAACTATGGCTACACCTTC. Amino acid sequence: CASSQKVGTNYGYTF.

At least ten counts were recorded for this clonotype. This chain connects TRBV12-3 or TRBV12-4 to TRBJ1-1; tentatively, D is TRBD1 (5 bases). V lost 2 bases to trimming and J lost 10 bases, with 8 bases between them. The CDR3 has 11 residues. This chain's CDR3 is CASSLRGRAFF. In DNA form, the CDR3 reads TGTGCCAGCAGTTTAAGGGGTAGAGCTTTCTTT.